The rows below give T cell receptor beta chains drawn from one sample of a study of response to subunit inactivated influenza vaccine. Each CDR3 protein gets one entry after TCRdb re-called the RT-PCR reads with MiXCR. There are fewer than 700,000 distinct CDR3 sequences in the sample; over 10% occur only once, and about an eighth lies in the top ten. Sequencing used PBMCs from blood, obtained more than 35 days after vaccination. Receptor source: a man aged 45-60 years who received an inactivated influenza vaccine. Both conserved end residues are part of each CDR3. The D gene is left open where the match is weak. Only part of the rows carry a size: once, few, many, or a class if the clone is expanded.

abundance: -
v_gene: TRBV7-8
d_gene: TRBD1
j_gene: TRBJ2-7
CDR3nt: TGTGCCAGCAGCTTAGGGGACAGTCCGTACTTC
CDR3aa: CASSLGDSPYF

abundance: many
v_gene: TRBV20-1
d_gene: TRBD1
j_gene: TRBJ1-6
CDR3nt: TGCAGTGCTAGAGATCAACGGGACAGCGCCAGGTTAGGGAAAGGGGGGAATTCACCCCTCCACTTT
CDR3aa: CSARDQRDSARLGKGGNSPLHF

abundance: few
v_gene: TRBV4-2
d_gene: -
j_gene: TRBJ1-2
CDR3nt: TGTGCCAGCAGCCGCTCTGGGGCTATGGGCTATGGCTACACCTTC
CDR3aa: CASSRSGAMGYGYTF

abundance: many
v_gene: TRBV28
d_gene: -
j_gene: TRBJ2-7
CDR3nt: TGTGCCAGCACCCTGGGATGGGAGGCCCGTACCTACGAGCAGTACTTC
CDR3aa: CASTLGWEARTYEQYF

abundance: few
v_gene: TRBV9
d_gene: -
j_gene: TRBJ2-1
CDR3nt: TGTGCCAGCAGCCCTAGAGTGGGGAGTGAGTCTTACAATGAGCAGTTCTTC
CDR3aa: CASSPRVGSESYNEQFF

abundance: -
v_gene: TRBV7-2
d_gene: -
j_gene: TRBJ2-1
CDR3nt: TGTGCCAGCAGCTTAGCGGGTTGGTACAATGACAATGAGCAGTTCTTC
CDR3aa: CASSLAGWYNDNEQFF

abundance: -
v_gene: TRBV28
d_gene: -
j_gene: TRBJ2-5
CDR3nt: TGTGCCAGCAGTAGGTACGAAGAGACCCAGTACTTC
CDR3aa: CASSRYEETQYF

abundance: -
v_gene: TRBV7-2
d_gene: TRBD2
j_gene: TRBJ2-3
CDR3nt: TGTGCCAGCAGCCTCTGGACTAGCGTTATAGATACGCAGTATTTT
CDR3aa: CASSLWTSVIDTQYF

abundance: -
v_gene: TRBV29-1
d_gene: TRBD2
j_gene: TRBJ2-1
CDR3nt: TGCAGCGACAAGACTAGCGGGAGCTACAATGAGCAGTTCTTC
CDR3aa: CSDKTSGSYNEQFF

abundance: -
v_gene: TRBV29-1
d_gene: -
j_gene: TRBJ1-2
CDR3nt: TGCAGCGTTAGGACAGACTATGGCTACACCTTC
CDR3aa: CSVRTDYGYTF

abundance: many
v_gene: TRBV7-3
d_gene: -
j_gene: TRBJ2-3
CDR3nt: TGTGCCAGCAGCCCACACCACGGGGCGGGAAGCCCGTATTTT
CDR3aa: CASSPHHGAGSPYF

abundance: many
v_gene: TRBV4-2
d_gene: -
j_gene: TRBJ1-4
CDR3nt: TGTGCCAGCAGCCGGGACAATGAAAAACTGTTTTTT
CDR3aa: CASSRDNEKLFF

abundance: few
v_gene: TRBV29-1
d_gene: -
j_gene: TRBJ1-2
CDR3nt: TGCAGCGTTGCCGGGGGAGGTTCCGCTAACTATGGCTACACCTTC
CDR3aa: CSVAGGGSANYGYTF

abundance: -
v_gene: TRBV20-1
d_gene: -
j_gene: TRBJ2-5
CDR3nt: TGCAGTGCTAGAGATTACGGCACAGTCCAAGAGACCCAGTACTTC
CDR3aa: CSARDYGTVQETQYF

abundance: many
v_gene: TRBV6-6
d_gene: -
j_gene: TRBJ2-5
CDR3nt: TGTGCCAGCAGTCGCTTGGAACGGGAGACCCAGTACTTC
CDR3aa: CASSRLERETQYF

abundance: once
v_gene: TRBV20-1
d_gene: TRBD2
j_gene: TRBJ2-2
CDR3nt: TGCAGTGCTAGGGCTAGCGGGAGGGTAGCCGGGGAGCTGTTTTTT
CDR3aa: CSARASGRVAGELFF

abundance: -
v_gene: TRBV5-5
d_gene: -
j_gene: TRBJ2-1
CDR3nt: TGTGCCAGCAGCTTGGAGGTGTTCTACAATGAGCAGTTCTTC
CDR3aa: CASSLEVFYNEQFF

abundance: many
v_gene: TRBV5-4
d_gene: TRBD1
j_gene: TRBJ2-7
CDR3nt: TGTGCCAGCAGCTTGGATACAGGGGCCTACGAGCAGTACTTC
CDR3aa: CASSLDTGAYEQYF

abundance: many
v_gene: TRBV4-3
d_gene: -
j_gene: TRBJ2-2
CDR3nt: TGCGCCAGCAGCCCGGAGGTCACCGGGGAGCTGTTTTTT
CDR3aa: CASSPEVTGELFF

abundance: few
v_gene: TRBV12-3/TRBV12-4
d_gene: -
j_gene: TRBJ2-1
CDR3nt: TGTGCCAGCAGTTTTAGTTCCCTATACAATGAGCAGTTCTTC
CDR3aa: CASSFSSLYNEQFF